Shown below are 4 T cell receptor beta chains from a single sample sequenced in a study of shared clonotypes between healthy human individuals. Only in-frame clones appear in the TCRdb table, and some are missing; sequencing was by immunoSEQ multiplex PCR. The sample lists roughly 2,500,000 clones; roughly 93% were seen once. The sample taken for sequencing was naive CD4+ T cells from PBMCs. Stated subset: CD45RA+ positively selected. The origin of the receptors is a man aged 18-30 years in good health. Some clones in this sample may be carry-over from other donors' samples.

J is TRBJ1-3 and V is TRBV9, with 9 positions matching TRBD1. Per germline, CDR1 SGDLS and CDR2 YYNGEE. This CDR3 has 17 amino acids. J was trimmed by 4 bases and V by 0 bases; bases with no gene match: 8. The CDR3 coding sequence is TGTGCCAGCAGCGTAGAACCCGGACAGGGGTACGGAAACACCATATATTTT. It is translated as CASSVEPGQGYGNTIYF.

The V call is TRBV18, the J call TRBJ1-1, with TRBD1 matching 8 bases. The V and J ends lost 5 bases and 7 bases, in that order; junction bases with no gene match: 3. This CDR3 has 12 residues. Germline CDR1 and CDR2: KGHSH and LQKENI. DNA for the CDR3: TGTGCCAGCTCAGCCGGGACAGGTGAAGCTTTCTTT. This sequence encodes CASSAGTGEAFF.

The CDR3 DNA is TGCGCCAGCAGCAATATACAGGGGTCTAATGAAAAACTGTTTTTT. Encoded protein: CASSNIQGSNEKLFF. This chain links TRBV5-1 with TRBJ1-4; 7 bases fit TRBD1. There are 15 residues in the CDR3. Germline CDR1 SGHRS, CDR2 YFSETQ. The V segment lost 4 bases and the J segment 3 bases; nucleotides outside the gene matches: 6.

The chain carries TRBV6-5 and TRBJ1-4; D unclear. The CDR3 is made up of 12 amino acids. Trimming stripped 6 bases from V and 8 bases from J, with 10 bases between. From germline, CDR1 is MNHEY and CDR2 SVGAGI. This chain's CDR3 is CASSNDGEKLFF. DNA of the CDR3: TGTGCCAGCAGCAACGACGGAGAAAAACTGTTTTTT.